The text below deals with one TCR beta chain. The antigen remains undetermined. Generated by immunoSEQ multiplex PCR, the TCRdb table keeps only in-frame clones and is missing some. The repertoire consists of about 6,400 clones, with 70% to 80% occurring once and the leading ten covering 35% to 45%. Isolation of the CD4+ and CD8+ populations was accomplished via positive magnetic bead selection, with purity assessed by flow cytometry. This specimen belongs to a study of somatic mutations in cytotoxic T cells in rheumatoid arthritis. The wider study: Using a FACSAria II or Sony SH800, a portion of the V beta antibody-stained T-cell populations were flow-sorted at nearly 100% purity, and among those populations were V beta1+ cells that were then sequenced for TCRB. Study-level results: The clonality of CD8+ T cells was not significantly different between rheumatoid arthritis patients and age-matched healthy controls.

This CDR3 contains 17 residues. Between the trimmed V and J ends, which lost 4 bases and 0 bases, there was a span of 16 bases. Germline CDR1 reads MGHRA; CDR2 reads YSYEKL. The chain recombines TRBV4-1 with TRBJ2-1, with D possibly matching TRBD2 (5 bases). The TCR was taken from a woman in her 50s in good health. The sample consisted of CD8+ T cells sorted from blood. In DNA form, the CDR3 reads TGCGCCAGCAGCCGAGGGCCAGGCACTAGCTCCTACAATGAGCAGTTCTTC. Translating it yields CASSRGPGTSSYNEQFF.